Many counts were recorded for the clone carrying this T cell receptor beta chain. Its antigen is currently unknown. TCRdb used MiXCR to reprocess the reads, holding one entry per CDR3 protein. This table has 250,000 or so distinct CDR3 sequences, approximately 9.2% appearing once. The sample is drawn from a study of T cell repertoires in cytomegalovirus infection. Study-level findings and limits: CMV carriers with the relevant HLA were identified by cumulative public TCR beta family frequency. In two of eight donors, the top clonotype was HLA-C-restricted CMV-specific.

The germline CDR1 and CDR2 sequences are SGHVS and FQNEAQ. The CDR3 runs 18 residues. The ends were cut back, 1 base at V and 4 bases at J, with 21 bases in the middle. This chain joins TRBV7-8 and TRBJ2-3; no reliable D call. The source material was PBMCs. The receptor comes from a human donor in good health (CMV status not recorded). Some clones in this sample may be carry-over from other donors' samples. The CDR3 DNA is TGTGCCAGCAGCTTAGGGCCCGTAGGCTTTATCCGCGCAGATACGCAGTATTTT. It yields the protein CASSLGPVGFIRADTQYF.